These 21 T cell receptor beta chains came from one sample sequenced in a study of blood T cell repertoires in COVID-19 (dated by TCRdb to 2018 to 2021). The library was generated by the immunoSEQ multiplex PCR assay. Drawn from immuneACCESS, this table holds only the in-frame rearrangements with V and J called that TCRdb kept. Clones are partly lost; checked studies trace under half to an unresolved V gene and leave the rest unexplained. Recorded for this sample are around 21,000 clones; around 90% of them occurred a single time. Of the sample, 6.3% is held by the ten largest clones. Sequencing was carried out using peripheral blood. The origin of the receptors is an elderly woman with active COVID-19.

The chain has TRBV9 and TRBJ1-1, with TRBD1 as a possible D gene (5 bases). Between the trimmed V and J ends, which lost 3 bases and 6 bases, there was a span of 15 bases. The CDR3 contains 14 residues. Germline V gene lookup returns CDR1 SGDLS and CDR2 YYNGEE. The DNA of the CDR3 is TGTGCCAGCAGCGAAGACAGTCGGTTTTCTGAAGCTTTCTTT. Translated, it gives CASSEDSRFSEAFF.

This sequence joins TRBV19 and TRBJ2-5; 7 bases are shared with TRBD1. Germline trimming cut 1 base from V and 1 base from J; bases unmatched to any gene: 6. Per the germline V gene, CDR1 is LNHDA and CDR2 is SQIVND (reference sequence). The CDR3 runs 16 residues. The CDR3 DNA sequence: TGTGCCAGTAGTATAGTAGGGGGCAGGGCCCAAGAGACCCAGTACTTC. Encoded protein: CASSIVGGRAQETQYF. The whole variable domain, filled in from reference TRBV19 and TRBJ2-5, reads DGGITQSPKYLFRKEGQNVTLSCEQNLNHDAMYWYRQDPGQGLRLIYYSQIVNDFQKGDIAEGYSVSREKKESFPLTVTSAQKNPTAFYLCASSIVGGRAQETQYFGPGTRLLVL.

The CDR3 spells CASSFRGMNTEAFF. CDR3 bases: TGCGCCAGCAGCTTCAGGGGAATGAACACTGAAGCTTTCTTT. J is TRBJ1-1 and V is TRBV5-1, with D tentatively TRBD1 (6 bases). The germline gives CDR1 SGHRS, CDR2 YFSETQ. The CDR3 runs 14 residues. The ends were cut back, 2 bases at V and 0 bases at J, with 8 bases in the middle.

CDR3 region: CASSSSPRQGATDTQYF. The CDR3 DNA reads TGTGCCAGCAGCTCCTCCCCCCGACAGGGGGCCACAGATACGCAGTATTTT. The chain carries TRBV7-9 and TRBJ2-3; 10 bases match TRBD1. There are 17 residues in the CDR3. Germline V gene sequence: CDR1 SEHNR, CDR2 FQNEAQ (reference sequence). With 4 bases clipped from V and 2 bases from J, the junction kept 9 bases outside the gene matches.

This sequence joins TRBV5-1 and TRBJ1-2, with 9 bases that match TRBD1. Germline trimming cut 0 bases from V and 6 bases from J; bases unmatched to any gene: 3. Per the germline V gene, CDR1 is SGHRS and CDR2 is YFSETQ. The CDR3 spans 14 residues. CDR3 DNA sequence: TGCGCCAGCAGCTTGGGGACAGGGGTAAATGGCTACACCTTC. Translated: CASSLGTGVNGYTF.

The chain carries TRBV6-5 and TRBJ1-5; tentative D call: TRBD1 (5 bases). Germline-derived CDR1 and CDR2 are MNHEY and SVGAGI. V dropped 7 bases and J dropped 0 bases, with 13 bases sitting between them. The CDR3 sequence is 15 residues long. The CDR3 loop is CASTITGDSNQPQHF. In DNA form, the CDR3 reads TGTGCCAGCACAATTACAGGAGATAGCAATCAGCCCCAGCATTTT.

The V call is TRBV18, the J call TRBJ2-3; perhaps TRBD1 as D (5 bases). V was clipped by 5 bases and J by 2 bases, with 14 bases between them. The V gene's germline CDR1 is KGHSH and CDR2 LQKENI. The CDR3 totals 15 residues. CDR3 DNA sequence: TGTGCCAGCTCAGGCGGACCAGGGCCCACAGATACGCAGTATTTT. Translating it yields CASSGGPGPTDTQYF.

The genes are TRBV5-6 and TRBJ2-5, with 8 positions matching TRBD1. With V trimmed by 4 bases and J by 1 base, 6 bases remained unmatched. Germline assignment: CDR1 SGHDT and CDR2 YYEEEE. The CDR3 is 15 amino acids. The CDR3 spells CASSLGQGLQETQYF. The CDR3 coding sequence is TGTGCCAGCAGCCTAGGACAGGGACTCCAAGAGACCCAGTACTTC.

The chain links TRBV7-3 to TRBJ2-3, with 7 bases aligning to TRBD1. This CDR3 spans 13 amino acids. V lost 1 base, J lost 7 bases, and 2 bases stayed unmatched. Germline CDR1 is SGHTA and CDR2 is FQGTGA. The CDR3 here is CASSLRDSYTQYF. The CDR3, as DNA: TGTGCCAGCAGCTTAAGGGACAGTTATACGCAGTATTTT.

CDR3 protein: CASSAYSIPNYGYTF. The CDR3 DNA reads as TGTGCCAGCAGCGCCTACAGCATCCCTAACTATGGCTACACCTTC. The rearrangement uses TRBV7-8 and TRBJ1-2, with no clear D. This CDR3 has 15 residues. With 5 bases removed from V and 0 bases from J, the gap between germline ends came to 13 bases. From germline, CDR1 is SGHVS and CDR2 FQNEAQ.

V gene TRBV11-2 combines with J gene TRBJ2-2; D is unresolved. CDR3 length: 17 amino acids. Trimming removed 1 base from V and 4 bases from J, with 16 bases in between. CDR1 is SGHAT and CDR2 is FQNNGV in the germline V gene. CDR3 protein: CASSLVVSQRSTGELFF. In DNA, the CDR3 is TGTGCCAGCAGCTTAGTCGTATCGCAGAGGAGCACCGGGGAGCTGTTTTTT.

The J gene is TRBJ2-5, the V gene TRBV4-2, with D tentatively TRBD2 (5 bases). The CDR3 extends over 15 amino acids. Trimming removed 0 bases from V and 4 bases from J, with 12 bases in between. Per the germline V gene, CDR1 is LGHNA and CDR2 is YNFKEQ. CDR3 in DNA: TGTGCCAGCAGCCAAGATCTGGACCGGGGAGAGACCCAGTACTTC. Residues: CASSQDLDRGETQYF.

This chain uses TRBV5-1 with TRBJ2-3; 12 bases match TRBD2. The ends lost 0 bases at V and 6 bases at J; junction bases unmatched: 5. Germline loops: CDR1 SGHRS, CDR2 YFSETQ. This CDR3 region has 16 residues. The DNA of the CDR3 is TGCGCCAGCAGCTTGGCTAGCGGGGGGGCCACTGATACGCAGTATTTT. Translated: CASSLASGGATDTQYF. The whole variable domain, remainder taken from reference TRBV5-1 and TRBJ2-3, is KAGVTQTPRYLIKTRGQQVTLSCSPISGHRSVSWYQQTPGQGLQFLFEYFSETQRNKGNFPGRFSGRQFSNSRSEMNVSTLELGDSALYLCASSLASGGATDTQYFGPGTRLTVL.

V and J are TRBV7-3 and TRBJ2-1; D not resolved. The CDR3 consists of 11 residues. V lost 2 bases, J lost 7 bases, and 3 bases lay in between. In germline, CDR1 is SGHTA, CDR2 FQGTGA. The CDR3 DNA sequence: TGTGCCAGCAGCTTAGCGAATGAGCAGTTCTTC. Translated: CASSLANEQFF.

The chain links TRBV7-9 to TRBJ1-4; TRBD1 matches 9 bases. The CDR3 is 14 residues long. Unmatched junction bases numbered 3, after V lost 5 bases and J lost 5 bases. In germline, CDR1 is SEHNR, CDR2 FQNEAQ (reference sequence). The CDR3 DNA reads TGTGCCAGCAGCCCGACAGGGGGAAATGAAAAACTGTTTTTT. Its translation is CASSPTGGNEKLFF.

This clone was seen once. The chain uses TRBV19 and TRBJ2-3; TRBD1 matches 8 bases. CDR1 and CDR2 from the germline V gene are LNHDA and SQIVND (reference sequence). After removal of 6 bases from V and 2 bases from J, the junction contained 1 base not matched to a gene. This CDR3 comprises 13 residues. The CDR3 DNA is TGTGCCAGTAGGGGACAGGCCACAGATACGCAGTATTTT. The encoded protein is CASRGQATDTQYF.

In this sample, this clone turned up a few times. The DNA for the CDR3 is TGTGCCTGGAGTGTGGGACAGCCGACGTCCGAGCAGTACTTC. Protein product: CAWSVGQPTSEQYF. The chain combines TRBV30 with TRBJ2-7; 7 bases are a match to TRBD1. The V and J ends lost 0 bases and 6 bases, in that order; junction bases with no gene match: 8. CDR1 and CDR2 from the germline V gene are GTSNPN and SVGIG (reference sequence). The CDR3 covers 14 residues.

The rearrangement links TRBV7-9 to TRBJ2-3; 11 nucleotides line up with TRBD2. CDR1 SEHNR and CDR2 FQNEAQ come from the germline V gene (reference sequence). J gave up 1 base and V 5 bases, and 8 bases lay outside the gene matches. CDR3 length: 17 residues. DNA for the CDR3: TGTGCCAGCAGCCCCTTGCTAGCGGGGGGCCGCACAGATACGCAGTATTTT. This translates into CASSPLLAGGRTDTQYF.

V gene TRBV5-1 combines with J gene TRBJ2-7, with D perhaps TRBD2 (6 bases). V dropped 6 bases and J dropped 5 bases, with 18 bases sitting between them. In germline, CDR1 is SGHRS, CDR2 YFSETQ. This CDR3 region has 14 residues. CDR3 loop: CASTPRGDSNEQYF. CDR3 DNA sequence: TGCGCCAGCACCCCCCGCGGGGATAGCAACGAGCAGTACTTC. Together with reference TRBV5-1 and TRBJ2-7, the CDR3 gives the full variable domain: KAGVTQTPRYLIKTRGQQVTLSCSPISGHRSVSWYQQTPGQGLQFLFEYFSETQRNKGNFPGRFSGRQFSNSRSEMNVSTLELGDSALYLCASTPRGDSNEQYFGPGTRLTVT.

This clone was seen only once. The chain combines TRBV13 with TRBJ2-6; TRBD1 aligns across 8 bases. The CDR3 spans 18 residues. The V segment lost 5 bases and the J segment 2 bases; nucleotides outside the gene matches: 11. Germline-derived CDR1 and CDR2 are PRHDT and FYEKMQ (reference sequence). The CDR3 DNA reads TGTGCCAGCAGCACCGGACAGGGCTACAACCCTGGGGCCAACGTCCTGACTTTC. Translation: CASSTGQGYNPGANVLTF. The entire variable domain, with the rest obtained from reference TRBV13 and TRBJ2-6, is as follows: AAGVIQSPRHLIKEKRETATLKCYPIPRHDTVYWYQQGPGQDPQFLISFYEKMQSDKGSIPDRFSAQQFSDYHSELNMSSLELGDSALYFCASSTGQGYNPGANVLTFGAGSRLTVL.

The J gene is TRBJ2-3, the V gene TRBV5-5; 11 nucleotides agree with TRBD2. V dropped 4 bases and J dropped 4; count of bases not matched to a gene: 8. CDR1 is SGHKS, CDR2 YYEKEE, per germline (reference sequence). This CDR3 is 16 amino acids long. The CDR3 nucleotides read TGTGCCAGCAGCGTGTTTAGCGGGGGGGCAGCAGATACGCAGTATTTT. Amino acids: CASSVFSGGAADTQYF.